The 20 T cell receptor delta chains reported below all come from one sample, sequenced in a study of γδ T cells in repeated Plasmodium falciparum infection. Gammadelta T cells were flow-sorted from PBMC into Vgamma9/Vdelta2+ and Vdelta2-negative populations for bulk analysis. TCRdb fed the multiplex PCR reads into CATT to redo clone calling. Among tens of thousands of delta-chain clones listed, 1.4% were seen once. Sequencing was carried out using gamma-delta T cells from blood. These TCRs come from a pool of human donors (malaria-infected and uninfected, not separated).

This clone was counted at least ten times. This specimen includes other DNA sequences encoding the same CDR3. The chain's CDR3 is CALGEGPFPTAQLFF. CDR3 bases: TGTGCTCTTGGGGAAGGGCCCTTCCCAACAGCACAACTCTTCTTT. V and J are TRDV1 and TRDJ2; maybe TRDD2 (6 bases). Deletions cut 2 bases from V and 5 bases from J, with 12 bases between. CDR1 and CDR2 from the germline V gene are TSWWSYY and QGS. The CDR3 is made up of 15 amino acids.

This clone was observed a handful of times. TCRdb's protein for this DNA is that of a much larger clone and differs from the translation at residue 15, likely a read error; the protein shown is the DNA translation. The chain is built from TRDV1 and TRDJ1; no firm D call. The CDR3 has 16 amino acids. Germline-derived CDR1 and CDR2 are TSWWSYY and QGS. The CDR3 nucleotides read TGTGCTCTTGGGGAACTACGGGCGTCGAACACCGATAAACTCACCTTT. Translating it yields CALGELRASNTDKLTF.

To note about this clone: The protein recorded in TCRdb matches a much larger clone and deviates from this DNA's translation at residue 7, suggesting a read error; the protein here is obtained by translating the DNA. The chain links TRDV2 to TRDJ1; D may be TRDD3 (6 bases). The CDR3 extends over 14 amino acids. Germline CDR1 reads GEAIGNYY; CDR2 reads EKD. Trimming left V 3 bases short and J 3 bases short, with 13 bases between. CDR3 bases: TGTGCCTGTGACCCTATTCCTGGGGCCGATAAACTCATCTTT. Protein: CACDPIPGADKLIF.

This clone was detected only a few times. TCRdb's listed protein matches a much larger clone and diverges from this DNA's translation at residue 14, likely through a read error; the protein shown comes from the DNA. The V call is TRDV2, the J call TRDJ3; 8 nucleotides align to TRDD3. No J gene was available from TCRdb, and it was assigned here by a germline match of the DNA. V dropped 0 bases and J dropped 3; count of bases not matched to a gene: 18. The CDR3 length is 22 residues. Germline lookup yields CDR1 GEAIGNYY and CDR2 EKD. For the CDR3, the DNA is TGTGCCTGTGACACCGTGTCCCTGGGGGAGACAAACGGGATCTGGGACACCCGACAGATGTTTTTC. Protein sequence: CACDTVSLGETNGIWDTRQMFF.

Notes on this clone: The protein given by TCRdb reflects a much larger clone and differs at residue 9 from this DNA's translation, likely from a read error; the protein shown is the DNA's translation. This chain joins TRDV1 and TRDJ1, with a possible D match to TRDD3 (6 bases). Germline V gives CDR1 TSWWSYY, CDR2 QGS. The CDR3 extends over 27 amino acids. The V and J ends lost 1 base and 2 bases respectively, with 47 bases between them. The CDR3 DNA reads as TGTGCTCTTGGGGAACCTGTCTCCGATAAACTCACTCATACTATCTGGTGGCACACATGGGGGACCGATAAACTCATCTTT. As protein: CALGEPVSDKLTHTIWWHTWGTDKLIF.

Of note for this clone: TCRdb assigns this DNA the protein of a much larger clone, which departs from its translation at residue 16; this likely reflects a read error, and the protein shown comes from translating the DNA. J is TRDJ1 and V is TRDV1; TRDD3 agrees at 9 bases. The J gene was not available in TCRdb and was assigned here by matching the DNA to germline segments. Germline CDR1 is TSWWSYY and CDR2 is QGS. Trimming took 5 bases from V and 3 from J; bases not matched to a gene: 25. This CDR3 has 21 residues. The CDR3 loop reads CALGPTWGPRYWGTHADKLIF. In nucleotides, the CDR3 is TGTGCTCTTGGGCCCACTTGGGGTCCTAGATACTGGGGGACGCACGCCGATAAACTCATCTTT.

Comments on this clone: A read error is likely here: a far larger clone is one base away. Other DNA sequences of this sample code for an identical CDR3. The chain joins TRDV2 to TRDJ1; 8 nucleotides agree with TRDD3. V was pared by 1 base and J by 1 base, with 7 bases of the junction left unmatched. This CDR3 has 16 residues. Germline assignment: CDR1 GEAIGNYY and CDR2 EKD. Written as DNA, the CDR3 is TGTGCCTGTGACACGGCGACTGGGGGTCTCACCGATAAACTCATCTTT. It is translated as CACDTATGGLTDKLIF.

This clone was picked up a small number of times. The TCRdb protein comes from a much larger clone and disagrees with this DNA's translation at residue 12, likely due to a read error; the protein given here is derived from the DNA. The J segment was not called; the V segment is TRDV2. The CDR3 is 14 residues long. Per the germline V gene, CDR1 is GEAIGNYY and CDR2 is EKD. The CDR3 reads CACDSSWDTRQTFF. In DNA, the CDR3 is TGTGCCTGTGACAGCTCCTGGGACACCCGACAGACGTTTTTC.

Note on this clone: The TCRdb protein comes from a much larger clone and disagrees with this DNA's translation at residue 8, likely due to a read error; the protein given here is derived from the DNA. This chain joins TRDV2 and TRDJ2, with D unclear. Here the J gene was assigned by germline matching of the DNA, as TCRdb has none. V lost 3 bases and J 8 bases, leaving 15 bases between the germline ends. The CDR3 sequence is 14 residues long. The germline V gene encodes CDR1 GEAIGNYY and CDR2 EKD. The CDR3 nucleotides read TGTGCCTGTGACCCGCTGAGGGAGGACGCACAACTCTTCTTT. Encoded protein: CACDPLREDAQLFF.

There are a few counts of this clone. The chain recombines TRDV1 with TRDJ1; 12 bases fit TRDD3. No J gene is reported in TCRdb; it was inferred here by comparing the DNA with germline. The germline gives CDR1 TSWWSYY, CDR2 QGS. V lost 1 base, J lost 3 bases, and 24 bases stayed unmatched. The CDR3 has 23 amino acids. The CDR3 spells CALGEHGLLDAWYWGIPPDKLIF. The CDR3 DNA reads TGTGCTCTTGGGGAACATGGACTTCTCGATGCATGGTACTGGGGGATACCTCCCGATAAACTCATCTTT.

About this clone itself: TCRdb attributes to this sequence the protein of a much larger clone, which differs from the DNA translation at residue 20; a read error is likely, and the protein displayed is translated from the DNA. The J gene has no call, while the V gene is TRDV2; the table calls TRDD3, which could not be checked here. Per germline, CDR1 GEAIGNYY and CDR2 EKD. The CDR3 loop spans 21 amino acids. CDR3 protein: CACDTGSPFLRPFSDTDKLTF. In DNA form, the CDR3 reads TGTGCCTGTGACACCGGAAGCCCATTCCTACGTCCTTTCTCAGACACCGATAAACTCACCTTT.

This clone was observed many times. The chain employs TRDV3 and TRDJ1; D might be TRDD3 (6 bases). The CDR3 extends over 17 amino acids. Germline CDR1 is TVYSNPD and CDR2 is GDNSRS (reference sequence). The V gene lost 4 bases and the J gene lost 3 bases, with 27 bases spanning the gap. CDR3 nucleotide sequence: TGTGCCTCCAAGCCCTCCCCAAGGTGGGGGGACGCCGATAAACTCATCTTT. This encodes CASKPSPRWGDADKLIF.

Remarks on this clone: The TCRdb protein comes from a much larger clone and disagrees with this DNA's translation at residue 15, likely due to a read error; the protein given here is derived from the DNA. V gene TRDV1 combines with J gene TRDJ1, with D hard to call. Assignment of the J gene here rests on matching the DNA to germline, because TCRdb gives none. This CDR3 spans 19 amino acids. The germline gives CDR1 TSWWSYY, CDR2 QGS. The CDR3 sequence: CALGELRPARPLYTVKLIF. CDR3 in DNA: TGTGCTCTTGGGGAACTAAGACCAGCCCGACCCTTGTACACCGTTAAACTCATCTTT.

This clone was counted a few times. A much bigger clone sits one base away, suggesting this may be a read error. The V gene is TRDV1, the J gene TRDJ1; tentatively, D is TRDD3 (5 bases). As TCRdb names no J gene, one was assigned here on the basis of a DNA match to germline. V lost 5 bases and J 3 bases, leaving 31 bases between the germline ends. The germline CDR1 and CDR2 sequences are TSWWSYY and QGS. The CDR3 runs to 20 residues. The CDR3 loop is CALGPVPSCRGVMEPDKLIF. The DNA for the CDR3 is TGTGCTCTTGGGCCGGTCCCCAGTTGCCGGGGGGTAATGGAGCCCGATAAACTCATCTTT.

This clone was detected many times. This sequence is one base from a far larger clone and is likely a read error. The same CDR3 can be traced to other DNA sequences in this sample. The V and J genes are TRDV2 and TRDJ1; TRDD2 is a possible D gene (5 bases). Germline V gene lookup returns CDR1 GEAIGNYY and CDR2 EKD. This CDR3 region has 15 residues. The CDR3 loop reads CACDPLLLRADKLIF. CDR3 bases: TGTGCCTGTGACCCTCTACTCCTAAGGGCCGATAAGCTCATCTTT.

This clone was counted many times. This chain uses TRDV1 with TRDJ1; 10 bases line up with TRDD3. V lost 4 bases and J lost 2; bases outside the gene matches: 19. Germline V lookup: CDR1 TSWWSYY, CDR2 QGS. This CDR3 comprises 20 residues. CDR3 DNA sequence: TGTGCTCTTGGGGCATTCCAATCAACTGGGGGATCGGTGTGGACCGATAAACTCATCTTT. This translates into CALGAFQSTGGSVWTDKLIF.

Concerning this clone: The protein TCRdb lists belongs to a much larger clone and differs from this DNA's translation at residue 5, which points to a read error; the protein shown is made from the DNA. V is TRDV2 and J is TRDJ3, with D uncertain. Assignment of the J gene here rests on matching the DNA to germline, because TCRdb gives none. The V gene's germline CDR1 is GEAIGNYY and CDR2 EKD. The V and J ends lost 3 bases and 0 bases respectively, with 17 bases between them. This CDR3 contains 19 residues. DNA of the CDR3: TGTGCCTGTGACGCCCCACCCCACAACAGCTCCTGGGACACCCGACAGATGTTTTTC. Its protein is CACDAPPHNSSWDTRQMFF.

This clone has a handful of counts. TCRdb shows a much larger clone's protein in place of this DNA's translation, and the two differ at residue 8, likely through a read error; the protein shown is translated from the DNA. The chain is built from TRDV2 and TRDJ2; 8 bases fit TRDD3. In the absence of a J gene in TCRdb, the DNA was matched to germline to assign it here. The J segment lost 4 bases and the V segment lost 1 base, leaving 1 base of the junction unmatched. The CDR3 length is 14 residues. From germline, CDR1 is GEAIGNYY and CDR2 EKD. The CDR3 bases are TGTGCCTGTGACACTGGGGGATCGACAGCACAACTCTTCTTT. Translated, it gives CACDTGGSTAQLFF.

This clone was observed at least ten times. The protein held in TCRdb is that of a much larger clone and does not match this DNA's translation at residue 3, likely because of a read error; the protein shown is translated from the DNA. The V call is TRDV1, the J call TRDJ1; D may be TRDD3 (6 bases). TCRdb leaves out the J gene; it was filled in here by matching the DNA to germline. Germline V gives CDR1 TSWWSYY, CDR2 QGS. This CDR3 contains 16 residues. Here the CDR3 DNA reads TGTGCTCCTGGGGAGGGGCCGTTCCTTCTTATTGATAAACTCATCTTT. This sequence encodes CAPGEGPFLLIDKLIF.

This clone was seen a few times. A read error is the likely source, as a far larger clone sits one nucleotide away. Within the sample, other DNA sequences also encode this same CDR3. No J gene call was made, and the V gene is TRDV2; TRDD3, as called in the table, went unchecked against the DNA. CDR3 length: 12 amino acids. The V gene's germline CDR1 is GEAIGNYY and CDR2 EKD. Here the CDR3 reads CACDWGTDKLIF. CDR3 nucleotide sequence: TGTGCCTGTGACTGGGGGACCGATAAACTAATCTTT.